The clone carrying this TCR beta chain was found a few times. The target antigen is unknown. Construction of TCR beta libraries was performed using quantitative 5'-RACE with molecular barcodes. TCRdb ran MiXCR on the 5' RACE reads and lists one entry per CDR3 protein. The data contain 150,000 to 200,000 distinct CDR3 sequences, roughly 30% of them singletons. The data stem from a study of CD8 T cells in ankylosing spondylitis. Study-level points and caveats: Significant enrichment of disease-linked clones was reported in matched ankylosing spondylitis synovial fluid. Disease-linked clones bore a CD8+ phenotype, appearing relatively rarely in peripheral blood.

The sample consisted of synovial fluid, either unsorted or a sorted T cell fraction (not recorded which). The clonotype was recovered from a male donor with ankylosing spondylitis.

This chain's CDR3 is CASSLRRTTDTQYF. The CDR3 coding sequence is TGTGCCAGCAGTCTCCGGAGGACCACAGATACGCAGTATTTT. The chain joins TRBV6-1 to TRBJ2-3; D may be TRBD2 (5 bases). Germline V gene data show CDR1 as MNHNS and CDR2 as SASEGT. The CDR3 extends over 14 amino acids. V lost 5 bases, J lost 2 bases, and 11 bases lay in between.